The 8 T cell receptor beta chains below all came from one sample that was sequenced in a study of CD8 T cells in Susac syndrome. Random hexamers served to reverse transcribe roughly 0.45 to 1 ug RNA. A single record per CDR3 protein comes from TCRdb applying MiXCR to the immunoSEQ multiplex PCR reads. The data show 130,000 or so distinct CDR3 sequences, with approximately 96% seen just once and about 0.11% held by the top ten. The specimen was CD4+ T cells from PBMCs. The source is a human donor with multiple sclerosis.

The chain employs TRBV9 and TRBJ2-5, with 11 positions matching TRBD1. Germline CDR1 is SGDLS and CDR2 is YYNGEE. This CDR3 contains 17 residues. Trimming took 3 bases from V and 2 from J; bases not matched to a gene: 9. In DNA, the CDR3 is TGTGCCAGCAGCGCGGGGGCCCGGGACAGGGGGCAAGAGACCCAGTACTTC. Amino acids: CASSAGARDRGQETQYF.

This clonotype was recorded once. The rearrangement joins TRBV7-3 to TRBJ2-7; 8 nucleotides line up with TRBD2. CDR1 and CDR2 from the germline V gene are SGHTA and FQGTGA. CDR3 length: 12 residues. The junction had 4 bases not matched to a gene; V was cut back by 6 bases and J by 6 bases. This CDR3 reads CASRLLAGEQYF. The CDR3 bases are TGTGCCAGCAGGTTGCTAGCGGGCGAGCAGTACTTC.

The rearrangement joins TRBV27 to TRBJ2-7, with D possibly being TRBD1 (6 bases). The CDR3 covers 14 residues. V lost 6 bases and J 3 bases, leaving 15 bases between the germline ends. Germline-derived CDR1 and CDR2 are MNHEY and SMNVEV (reference sequence). The CDR3 loop reads CASRSIQGNYEQYF. CDR3 sequence (DNA): TGTGCCAGCAGAAGCATACAGGGAAACTACGAGCAGTACTTC.

This chain connects TRBV20-1 to TRBJ1-6; D unclear. The germline V gene has CDR1 DFQATT and CDR2 SNEGSKA (reference sequence). CDR3 length: 16 amino acids. Trimming left V 6 bases short and J 2 bases short, with 17 bases between. DNA of the CDR3: TGCAGTGCAGGGCAAATGAAGGTACCCTATAATTCACCCCTCCACTTT. Protein: CSAGQMKVPYNSPLHF.

The chain links TRBV13 to TRBJ2-3; D perhaps matches TRBD1 (5 bases). Trimming stripped 5 bases from V and 2 bases from J, with 11 bases between. This CDR3 comprises 14 residues. Germline V gene lookup returns CDR1 PRHDT and CDR2 FYEKMQ (reference sequence). The CDR3 spells CASSRGQNTDTQYF. The CDR3, as DNA: TGTGCCAGCAGCAGGGGCCAGAACACAGATACGCAGTATTTT.

This chain connects TRBV3-1 to TRBJ2-4, with D possibly TRBD2 on 5 matching bases. CDR3 length: 13 amino acids. V lost 7 bases to trimming and J lost 8 bases, with 15 bases between them. The germline CDR1 and CDR2 sequences are LGHDT and YNNKEL (reference sequence). CDR3 DNA: TGTGCCAGCAAGCACGGCTTCGGGGACATTCAGTACTTC. Amino acids: CASKHGFGDIQYF.

The chain carries TRBV15 and TRBJ2-7; 8 bases are shared with TRBD1. The CDR3 length is 14 residues. The V gene end was trimmed by 1 base and the J gene end by 3 bases; junction bases not matched to a gene: 2. Germline V gives CDR1 LNHNV, CDR2 YYDKDF (reference sequence). The CDR3 reads CATSRGDRSYEQYF. The CDR3, as DNA: TGTGCCACCAGCAGAGGGGACAGGAGCTACGAGCAGTACTTC.

The rearrangement joins TRBV11-1 to TRBJ2-7; 8 positions agree with TRBD2. The CDR3 consists of 14 residues. Germline loops: CDR1 SGHAT, CDR2 FQDESV (reference sequence). V shed 5 bases, J shed 0 bases, and the junction held 3 bases outside the gene matches. CDR3 in amino acids: CASSLGRASYEQYF. CDR3 coding DNA: TGTGCCAGCAGCCTCGGGAGGGCCTCCTACGAGCAGTACTTC.